The following is a T cell receptor beta chain sequence with its context. This clonotype was picked up many times. The antigen this receptor binds is unknown. Nothing much larger sits one base from this clone, and base qualities are not available. The CDR3 runs 14 residues from the cysteine to the phenylalanine. Only the CDR3 DNA stays, 42 bases, in frame from base 1. According to the germline V gene, CDR1 reads KGHSH and CDR2 reads LQKENI. Between the V and J ends, shortened by 1 base and 3 bases respectively, the junction contains 9 bases. This sample stems from a study of regulatory T cells in long-lasting Graves disease (dated by TCRdb to the early 2020s). Regarding the study in general: Persistent Graves' disease was defined as antithyroid drug treatment for over 5 years with persistently positive TSH receptor autoantibodies. A total of about 33 samples underwent TCR sequencing: 13 from persistent and around 20 from newly diagnosed Graves' disease patients. Persistent Graves' disease patients were compared with newly diagnosed Graves' disease patients by peripheral blood TCR sequencing and RNA sequencing. The study was conducted in China and was registered as a clinical trial. Persistent Graves' disease patients in the clinical cohort had taken antithyroid drugs for roughly ten years on average.

The sample's time point label, decoded: persistent/refractory GD, antithyroid drugs over 5 years with positive TRAb. For both TCR sequencing and RNA sequencing, RNA was extracted from PBMCs using TRIzol. The diagnosis of Graves' disease was made according to American Thyroid Association guidelines. Patients were recruited from an endocrinology department in Xi'an, China. From each patient, 7.5 to 9.5 milliliters of peripheral blood was collected into an EDTA anticoagulant tube. PBMCs were isolated by Ficoll Paque Plus density gradient separation without further T cell sorting. An Agilent 2100 Bioanalyzer and agarose gel were used to check RNA quality, while a NanoDrop 2000 measured RNA concentration. Library preparation used multiplex PCR. The listed sequencing device is Illumina HiSeq 4000. To build TCR beta libraries, CDR3 regions were amplified by Arm-PCR using iRepertoire HTBI primers. PCR products were gel purified before sequencing. Concerning the study's data processing: Across samples, fewer than 70 TRBV and roughly 13 TRBJ segments were identified and used for gene usage analysis of CDR3 amino acid clonotypes. COPE and FqMerger were used to merge the filtered high-quality paired reads into contigs. Contigs were aligned with BLAST to IMGT TRBV, TRBD and TRBJ reference genes, and CDR3 was defined per IMGT. Any clonotype with a frequency above 0.1% was counted as a highly expanded clone. Shannon entropy served as the measure of repertoire diversity, while the Gini coefficient captured V-J evenness. Public clonotypes were defined as clonotypes shared by more than one individual. TCRdb reprocessing: public reads trimmed at Q25 with fastp, clones called with MiXCR, in-frame beta chains kept. Rows matching on CDR3 protein sequence are summarized as one entry with the most common DNA and genes. TCRdb, not the original authors, processed these V and J calls. The sample yields some 450,000 distinct CDR3 sequences; around 22% were counted once. Of the sample, 26% is held by the ten largest clones.

The investigation overall reported the following: Persistent patients shared more public clonotypes among themselves (roughly 2,700) than newly diagnosed patients did (approximately 970). Sequencing and analysis were restricted to the TCR beta chain. As a limitation, the authors acknowledged that the small sample size may reduce accuracy. TRBV28, TRBJ1-2 and TRBJ2-5 were preferentially used in persistent disease, while TRBV20-1 and TRBJ2-1 were favored in newly diagnosed disease. Persistent Graves' disease patients showed lower TCR Shannon entropy and fewer highly expanded clones than newly diagnosed patients, suggesting clonal expansion. Only peripheral blood was studied, because thyroid tissue, the primary lesion, was inaccessible.

The receptor was derived from a female donor with Graves disease. The V and J segments used are TRBV18 and TRBJ2-5; 6 matching bases give a weak D call of TRBD1. Sequencing was performed on peripheral blood mononuclear cells (PBMCs), taken when the disease was refractory, from a patient treated with antithyroid drugs. The CDR3: CASSPLGGEETQYF. The sequenced DNA: TGTGCCAGCTCACCACTTGGGGGCGAAGAGACCCAGTACTTC.